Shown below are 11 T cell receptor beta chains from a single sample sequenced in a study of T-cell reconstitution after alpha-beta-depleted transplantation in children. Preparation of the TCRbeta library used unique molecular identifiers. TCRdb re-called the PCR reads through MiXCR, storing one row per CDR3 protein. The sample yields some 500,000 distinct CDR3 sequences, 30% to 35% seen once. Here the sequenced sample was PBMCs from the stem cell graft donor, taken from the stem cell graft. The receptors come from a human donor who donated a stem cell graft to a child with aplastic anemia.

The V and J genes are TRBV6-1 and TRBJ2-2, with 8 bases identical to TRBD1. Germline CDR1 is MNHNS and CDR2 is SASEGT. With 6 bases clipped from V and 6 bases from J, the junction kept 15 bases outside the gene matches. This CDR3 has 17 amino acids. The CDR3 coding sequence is TGTGCCAGCAGACGCCGGTTGACAGGGGCTAATTCCGGGGAGCTGTTTTTT. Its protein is CASRRRLTGANSGELFF.

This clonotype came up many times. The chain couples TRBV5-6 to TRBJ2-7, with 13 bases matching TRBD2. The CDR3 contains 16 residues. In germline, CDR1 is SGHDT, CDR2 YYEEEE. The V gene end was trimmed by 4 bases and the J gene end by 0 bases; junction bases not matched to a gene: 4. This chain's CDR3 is CASSPGLAGLSYEQYV. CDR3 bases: TGTGCCAGCAGCCCGGGACTAGCGGGACTCTCCTACGAGCAGTACGTC.

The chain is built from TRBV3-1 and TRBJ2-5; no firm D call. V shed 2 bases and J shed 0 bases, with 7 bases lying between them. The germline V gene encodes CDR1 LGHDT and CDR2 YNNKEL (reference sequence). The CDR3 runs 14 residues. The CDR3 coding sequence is TGTGCCAGCAGCCAAAACAGCCACCAAGAGACCCAGTACTTC. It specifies CASSQNSHQETQYF.

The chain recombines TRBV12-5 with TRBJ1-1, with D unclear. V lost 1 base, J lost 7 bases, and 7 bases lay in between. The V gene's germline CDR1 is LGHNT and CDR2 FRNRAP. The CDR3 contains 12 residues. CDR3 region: CASGLGEYEAFF. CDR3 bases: TGTGCTAGTGGTTTGGGGGAATATGAAGCTTTCTTT.

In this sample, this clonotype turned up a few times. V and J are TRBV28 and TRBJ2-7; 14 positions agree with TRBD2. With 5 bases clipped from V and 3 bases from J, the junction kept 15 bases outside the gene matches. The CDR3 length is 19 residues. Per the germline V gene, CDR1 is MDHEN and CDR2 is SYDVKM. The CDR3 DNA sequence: TGTGCCAGCAGTATATTGACTAGCGGGAGGGCTCCTACCGGCTACGAGCAGTACTTC. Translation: CASSILTSGRAPTGYEQYF.

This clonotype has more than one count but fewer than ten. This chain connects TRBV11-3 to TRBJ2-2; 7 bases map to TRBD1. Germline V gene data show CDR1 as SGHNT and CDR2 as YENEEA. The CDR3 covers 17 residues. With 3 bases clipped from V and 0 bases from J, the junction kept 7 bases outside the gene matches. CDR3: CASSFEQGTPNTGELFF. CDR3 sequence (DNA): TGTGCCAGCAGCTTTGAACAGGGGACCCCGAACACCGGGGAGCTGTTTTTT. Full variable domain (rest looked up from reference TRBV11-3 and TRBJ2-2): EAGVVQSPRYKIIEKKQPVAFWCNPISGHNTLYWYLQNLGQGPELLIRYENEEAVDDSQLPKDRFSAERLKGVDSTLKIQPAELGDSAVYLCASSFEQGTPNTGELFFGEGSRLTVL.

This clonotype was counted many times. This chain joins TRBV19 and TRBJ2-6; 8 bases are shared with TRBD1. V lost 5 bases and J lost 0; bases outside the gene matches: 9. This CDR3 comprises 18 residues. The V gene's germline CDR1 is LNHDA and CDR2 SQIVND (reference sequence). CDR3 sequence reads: CASSSPGGIGSGANVLTF. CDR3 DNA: TGTGCCAGTAGTTCCCCAGGGGGCATTGGCTCTGGGGCCAACGTCCTGACTTTC.

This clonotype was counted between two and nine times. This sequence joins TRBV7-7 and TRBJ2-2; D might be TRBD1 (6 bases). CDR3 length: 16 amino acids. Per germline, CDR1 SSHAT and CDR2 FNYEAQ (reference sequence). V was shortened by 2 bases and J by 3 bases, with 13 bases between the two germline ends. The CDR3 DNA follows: TGTGCCAGCAGCTTAAGTGTCAGGGGCGACACCGGGGAGCTGTTTTTT. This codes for CASSLSVRGDTGELFF. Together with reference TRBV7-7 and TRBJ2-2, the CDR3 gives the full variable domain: GAGVSQSPRYKVTKRGQDVTLRCDPISSHATLYWYQQALGQGPEFLTYFNYEAQPDKSGLPSDRFSAERPEGSISTLTIQRTEQRDSAMYRCASSLSVRGDTGELFFGEGSRLTVL.

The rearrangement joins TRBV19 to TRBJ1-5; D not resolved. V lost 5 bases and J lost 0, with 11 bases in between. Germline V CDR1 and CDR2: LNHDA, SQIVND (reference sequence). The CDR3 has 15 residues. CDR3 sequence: CASSWKGDSNQPQHF. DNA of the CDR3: TGTGCCAGTAGTTGGAAGGGCGATAGCAATCAGCCCCAGCATTTT.

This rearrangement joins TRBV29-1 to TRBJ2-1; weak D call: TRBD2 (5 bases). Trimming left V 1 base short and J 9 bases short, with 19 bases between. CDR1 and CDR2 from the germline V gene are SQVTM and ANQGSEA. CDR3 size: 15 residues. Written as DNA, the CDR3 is TGCAGCGTTGAAGGCTCCCTAGCCATGGACGTTGAGCAGTTCTTC. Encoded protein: CSVEGSLAMDVEQFF.

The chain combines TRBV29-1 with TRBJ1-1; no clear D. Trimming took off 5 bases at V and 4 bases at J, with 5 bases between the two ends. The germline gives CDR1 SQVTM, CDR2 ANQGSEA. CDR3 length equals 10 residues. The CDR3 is CSVFGTEAFF. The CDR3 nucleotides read TGCAGCGTTTTCGGCACTGAAGCTTTCTTT.